This entry lists 29 T cell receptor beta chains sequenced from one sample in a study of CD8+CD57+ T cells in acquired aplastic anemia. Investigators profiled TCR beta VDJ and CDR3 from genomic DNA template. TCRdb re-called the reads with MiXCR, one entry per CDR3 protein. The data contain a few hundred thousand distinct CDR3 sequences, 65% to 75% of them seen just once; the ten biggest clones take up 4%. Sequenced input: sorted CD4+, CD8+, or CD8+CD57+ T cells (not recorded which) from PBMCs. These receptors came from a human donor in good health, serving as a control.

This clonotype was seen many times. The V call is TRBV24-1, the J call TRBJ2-5, with a weak D call TRBD1 (6 bases). Germline values: CDR1 KGHDR, CDR2 SFDVKD. The CDR3 sequence is 15 residues long. Trimming left V 4 bases short and J 2 bases short, with 13 bases between. The CDR3 DNA reads as TGTGCCACCAGTGACCGATTAGGACAGCAAGAGACCCAGTACTTC. It codes for CATSDRLGQQETQYF.

In regard to this clonotype: At one boundary the junction diverges from the germline segment, which might be a read error. The chain recombines TRBV5-1 with TRBJ2-1; the D is unclear. This CDR3 is 14 amino acids long. The germline V gene has CDR1 SGHRS and CDR2 YFSETQ. The CDR3 reads CASSLTMSYTEQFF. The CDR3 coding sequence is TGTGCCAGCAGCCTAACTATGTCCTACACTGAGCAGTTCTTC.

This clonotype was seen many times. V gene TRBV6-2 or TRBV6-3 combines with J gene TRBJ2-1, with D hard to call. Germline V gives CDR1 MNHEY, CDR2 SVGEGT. The V gene lost 5 bases and the J gene lost 12 bases, with 8 bases spanning the gap. The CDR3 spans 10 residues. The CDR3 DNA sequence: TGTGCCAGCAGTGATCCGTCGCAGTTCTTC. It specifies CASSDPSQFF.

This clonotype appeared once. The rearrangement uses TRBV7-8 and TRBJ2-7; D gene ambiguous. Germline values: CDR1 SGHVS, CDR2 FQNEAQ. Trimming removed 6 bases from V and 12 bases from J, with 27 bases in between. This CDR3 is 15 amino acids long. The CDR3 nucleotides are TGTGCCAGCAGTGTTGGCCCAGCCGACAATTACGAGTTGTACTTC. Protein sequence: CASSVGPADNYELYF.

Comments on this clonotype: Given the absence of the conserved phenylalanine or tryptophan at the CDR3 end, a read error is likely. It is unclear where the CDR3 begins or ends on the DNA, so no DNA is shown, and the CDR3 is as TCRdb lists it. The rearrangement links TRBV7-2 to TRBJ2-5; the table's D call TRBD1 went unverified against the DNA. The CDR3 is made up of 13 amino acids, end residues included. In germline, CDR1 is SGHTA, CDR2 FQGNSA. The CDR3 reads CASSLVGTGLGDT.

V is TRBV10-3 and J is TRBJ1-2, with D unclear. CDR1 ENHRY and CDR2 SYGVKD come from the germline V gene. The CDR3 runs 14 residues. The CDR3 nucleotides read TGTCCCTGCACCCCCAGGCCAGGAGGCTATGGCTACACCTTC. Its protein is CPCTPRPGGYGYTF.

The J gene is TRBJ1-5, the V gene TRBV7-8; D remains unclear. CDR1 is SGHVS and CDR2 is FQNEAQ in the germline V gene. V lost 2 bases to trimming and J lost 16 bases, with 24 bases between them. The CDR3 has 15 residues. CDR3 residues: CASSLRSGFRSPLHF. The CDR3 region has the DNA TGTGCCAGCAGCTTAAGATCAGGTTTCAGGTCACCCCTCCATTTT.

This chain connects TRBV5-1 to TRBJ2-1; possibly TRBD1 for D (7 bases). CDR1 is SGHRS and CDR2 is YFSETQ in the germline V gene. This CDR3 has 15 residues. Trimming removed 4 bases from V and 2 bases from J, with 13 bases in between. CDR3 region: CASSPAGQTYNEQFF. The CDR3 DNA is TGCGCCAGCAGCCCGGCGGGACAGACCTACAATGAGCAGTTCTTC.

This chain links TRBV20-1 with TRBJ1-4; a weak D match, TRBD1 (6 bases). CDR3 size: 15 residues. Germline V lookup: CDR1 DFQATT, CDR2 SNEGSKA (reference sequence). V gave up 3 bases and J gave up 6 bases, with 17 bases separating them. The CDR3 region is CSARTGGHTDEKLFF. The CDR3 DNA follows: TGCAGTGCTAGGACGGGGGGACACACTGATGAAAAACTGTTTTTT.

This clonotype appeared a single time. The V call is TRBV20-1, the J call TRBJ1-1; maybe TRBD1 (5 bases). The CDR3 runs 14 residues. Germline CDR1 and CDR2: DFQATT and SNEGSKA (reference sequence). Deletions cut 5 bases from V and 4 bases from J, with 17 bases between. The CDR3 protein is CSARTSGGGTEAFF. The CDR3 nucleotides read TGCAGTGCTCGTACGTCGGGGGGTGGCACTGAAGCTTTCTTT.

In this sample, this clonotype turned up once. Since no conserved phenylalanine or tryptophan closes the CDR3, a read error is the likely cause. It is unclear where the CDR3 begins or ends on the DNA, so no DNA is shown, and the CDR3 is as TCRdb lists it. V usage is TRBV7-6 and J usage is TRBJ1-1. CDR1 and CDR2 (germline): SGHVS, FNYEAQ. The CDR3 numbers 13 amino acids, ends counted. CDR3 loop: CASSLTPASYEQY.

This clonotype appeared a single time. The chain uses TRBV7-2 and TRBJ2-2; 7 positions match TRBD1. V was clipped by 0 bases and J by 17 bases; unmatched bases: 15. The CDR3 contains 15 residues. In germline, CDR1 is SGHTA, CDR2 FQGNSA. The CDR3 sequence is CASSLATQGTLHFFF. The CDR3 DNA reads as TGTGCCAGCAGCTTAGCGACACAGGGGACCCTCCACTTTTTTTTT.

This clonotype was counted ten times or more. The chain couples TRBV6-6 to TRBJ1-6; D remains ambiguous. The ends were cut back, 7 bases at V and 0 bases at J, with 10 bases in the middle. Germline CDR1 reads MNHNY; CDR2 reads SVGAGI (reference sequence). This CDR3 contains 15 residues. In DNA, the CDR3 is TGTGCCAGCACCGAGAGGAGCTCCTATAATTCACCCCTCCACTTT. Translated, it gives CASTERSSYNSPLHF.

CDR3 coding DNA: TGCAGTGCTAGAGGCTCCAGGGTTGGCCAAGAGACCCAGTACTTC. It translates to CSARGSRVGQETQYF. This chain joins TRBV20-1 and TRBJ2-5; the D gene is possibly TRBD1 (5 bases). Trimming shortened V by 1 base and J by 1 base, and 13 bases separated the two germline ends. The CDR3 is made up of 15 amino acids. CDR1 is DFQATT, CDR2 SNEGSKA, per germline (reference sequence).

This clonotype was seen only a few times. The CDR3 bases are TGTGCCAGCAGTGTATACAGAGACTATGGCTACACCTTC. It is translated as CASSVYRDYGYTF. The rearrangement joins TRBV6-6 to TRBJ1-2; D uncertain. Per the germline V gene, CDR1 is MNHNY and CDR2 is SVGAGI (reference sequence). Trimming took 5 bases from V and 3 from J, leaving 10 bases between them. CDR3 length equals 13 residues.

V and J are TRBV19 and TRBJ2-7; D not certain. V was pared by 7 bases and J by 2 bases, with 18 bases between. The V gene's germline CDR1 is LNHDA and CDR2 SQIVND (reference sequence). The CDR3 is 15 amino acids. CDR3 in DNA: TGTGCCAGTACCGCCTTCAGTGATTTTCCCTACGAGCAGTACTTC. Translated, it gives CASTAFSDFPYEQYF. Using reference TRBV19 and TRBJ2-7 for the parts outside the CDR3, the full variable domain is DGGITQSPKYLFRKEGQNVTLSCEQNLNHDAMYWYRQDPGQGLRLIYYSQIVNDFQKGDIAEGYSVSREKKESFPLTVTSAQKNPTAFYLCASTAFSDFPYEQYFGPGTRLTVT.

As to this clonotype: At one end, the junction sequence differs from germline, possibly due to a read error. The chain links TRBV5-1 to TRBJ1-2; the match to TRBD1 covers 9 bases. The CDR3 spans 16 residues. Per the germline V gene, CDR1 is SGHRS and CDR2 is YFSETQ. The DNA of the CDR3 is TGTGCCAGCAGCTTCCGGGGGACAGGGAACGACTATGGCTACACCTTC. Translation: CASSFRGTGNDYGYTF. The whole variable domain, remainder taken from reference TRBV5-1 and TRBJ1-2, is KAGVTQTPRYLIKTRGQQVTLSCSPISGHRSVSWYQQTPGQGLQFLFEYFSETQRNKGNFPGRFSGRQFSNSRSEMNVSTLELGDSALYLCASSFRGTGNDYGYTFGSGTRLTVV.

This clonotype appeared many times. This chain connects TRBV5-1 to TRBJ2-7, with D possibly matching TRBD2 (6 bases). The V end was cut by 4 bases, the J end by 9 bases, with 17 bases between. The CDR3 length is 13 residues. Germline V gene lookup returns CDR1 SGHRS and CDR2 YFSETQ. CDR3 DNA: TGCGCCAGCAGCCTAGGACTTAGCGGTGGGCAGTACTTC. Protein product: CASSLGLSGGQYF.

This clonotype was observed at least ten times. The J gene is TRBJ1-5, the V gene TRBV2, with a tentative D call TRBD1 (5 bases). Trimming shortened V by 4 bases and J by 2 bases, and 9 bases separated the two germline ends. CDR3 length equals 14 residues. Germline V gene lookup returns CDR1 SNHLY and CDR2 FYNNEI. CDR3 amino acids: CASSVGRGNQPQHF. The CDR3 region has the DNA TGTGCCAGCAGTGTCGGCAGGGGCAATCAGCCCCAGCATTTT. Drawing the rest from reference TRBV2 and TRBJ1-5, the complete variable domain is EPEVTQTPSHQVTQMGQEVILRCVPISNHLYFYWYRQILGQKVEFLVSFYNNEISEKSEIFDDQFSVERPDGSNFTLKIRSTKLEDSAMYFCASSVGRGNQPQHFGDGTRLSIL.

Remarks on this clonotype: This CDR3 is missing its conserved last phenylalanine or tryptophan, likely due to a read error. No DNA is shown, since the ends of the CDR3 on it are uncertain; the CDR3 is the one TCRdb lists. The genes are TRBV20-1 and TRBJ2-1; the D call of TRBD2 is as the table states it, not checked on the DNA. Germline V CDR1 and CDR2: DFQATT, SNEGSKA (reference sequence). 10 amino acids form the CDR3, both terminal residues included. The CDR3 sequence: CSARGGGADI.

This sequence joins TRBV11-3 and TRBJ1-1; no clear D. CDR3 size: 12 residues. The germline V gene encodes CDR1 SGHNT and CDR2 YENEEA. V lost 1 base and J 9 bases, leaving 9 bases between the germline ends. CDR3 sequence (DNA): TGTGCCAGCAGCTTAGTTCCCGGTAAAGCTTTCTTT. This sequence encodes CASSLVPGKAFF. Complete variable domain (other parts from reference TRBV11-3 and TRBJ1-1): EAGVVQSPRYKIIEKKQPVAFWCNPISGHNTLYWYLQNLGQGPELLIRYENEEAVDDSQLPKDRFSAERLKGVDSTLKIQPAELGDSAVYLCASSLVPGKAFFGQGTRLTVV.

This clonotype was seen a single time. A much larger clone sits a single nucleotide away, making a read error possible. The chain recombines TRBV5-3 with TRBJ2-3; D is undetermined. TRBV5-3 is known as an ORF, though its function is uncertain. The CDR3 is 15 residues long. The CDR3 DNA sequence: TGCGCCAACGGAAGTAGCCGAACCTCCACAGATACGCAGTATTTT. It codes for CANGSSRTSTDTQYF.

Concerning this clonotype itself: Lacking the conserved final phenylalanine or tryptophan, this CDR3 likely reflects a read error. It is unclear where the CDR3 begins or ends on the DNA, so no DNA is shown, and the CDR3 is as TCRdb lists it. The J gene is TRBJ1-2, the V gene TRBV7-4. The CDR3 is made up of 13 amino acids, end residues included. CDR1 is SGHVT, CDR2 SQSDAQ, per germline. The CDR3 is CASSPDKHYGQTY.

There are many counts of this clonotype. This chain uses TRBV19 with TRBJ2-3; TRBD2 agrees at 7 bases. CDR1 and CDR2 from the germline V gene are LNHDA and SQIVND (reference sequence). The V segment lost 6 bases and the J segment 2 bases; nucleotides outside the gene matches: 8. The CDR3 runs 15 residues. The CDR3 is CASSLDGTTTDTQYF. In nucleotides, the CDR3 is TGTGCCAGTAGCCTCGACGGGACTACCACAGATACGCAGTATTTT.

On this clonotype: This CDR3 is missing its conserved last phenylalanine or tryptophan, likely due to a read error. The DNA is left out, because the CDR3 cannot be placed on it with certainty; the CDR3 is given as TCRdb lists it. The CDR3: CATSRARANAPFH. The chain links TRBV7-9 to TRBJ1-1. Germline CDR1 is SEHNR and CDR2 is FQNEAQ (reference sequence). The CDR3 numbers 13 amino acids, ends counted.

This chain joins TRBV2 and TRBJ2-7; unclear D gene. Trimming took 11 bases from V and 6 from J, leaving 23 bases between them. Germline V gives CDR1 SNHLY, CDR2 FYNNEI. The CDR3 loop spans 14 amino acids. CDR3: CARTKGNGAGEQYF. The CDR3 DNA reads TGTGCCCGAACCAAAGGGAACGGAGCAGGCGAGCAGTACTTC.

The chain employs TRBV7-2 and TRBJ2-5; D is uncertain. The CDR3 is made up of 13 amino acids. CDR1 and CDR2 (germline): SGHTA, FQGNSA. Between the trimmed V and J ends, which lost 1 base and 7 bases, there was a span of 10 bases. The CDR3 protein is CASSLGSAGTQYF. CDR3 nucleotides: TGTGCCAGCAGCTTAGGCAGCGCAGGGACCCAGTACTTC.

Details on this clonotype: The CDR3 does not close with the conserved phenylalanine or tryptophan, likely indicating a read error. The limits of the CDR3 on the DNA are not certain, so only TCRdb's listed CDR3 is given. V and J are TRBV7-2 and TRBJ2-7. Germline assignment: CDR1 SGHTA and CDR2 FQGNSA. The CDR3 spans 13 amino acids, including both terminal residues. CDR3 region: CASSFVFQHELYE.

The J gene is TRBJ2-7, the V gene TRBV7-2; a weak D match, TRBD1 (5 bases). This CDR3 contains 14 residues. V was shortened by 6 bases and J by 2 bases, with 14 bases between the two germline ends. Germline V gene data show CDR1 as SGHTA and CDR2 as FQGNSA. The CDR3 DNA reads TGTGCCAGCAGGATACGGGCAGGGACCTACGAGCAGTACTTC. Translation gives CASRIRAGTYEQYF.